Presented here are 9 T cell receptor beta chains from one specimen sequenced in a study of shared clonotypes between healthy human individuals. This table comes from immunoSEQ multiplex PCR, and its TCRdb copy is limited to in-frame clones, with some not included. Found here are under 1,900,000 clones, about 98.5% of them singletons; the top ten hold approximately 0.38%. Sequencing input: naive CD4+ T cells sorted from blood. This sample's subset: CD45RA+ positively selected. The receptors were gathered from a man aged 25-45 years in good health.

The CDR3 here is CASSLWTSGMKSYNEQFF. The CDR3 DNA sequence: TGTGCCAGCTCTCTTTGGACTAGCGGGATGAAATCCTACAATGAGCAGTTCTTC. The V gene is TRBV18, the J gene TRBJ2-1, with TRBD2 matching over 12 bases. Trimming removed 6 bases from V and 1 base from J; junction bases left unmatched: 10. This CDR3 comprises 18 residues. CDR1 and CDR2 (germline): KGHSH, LQKENI.

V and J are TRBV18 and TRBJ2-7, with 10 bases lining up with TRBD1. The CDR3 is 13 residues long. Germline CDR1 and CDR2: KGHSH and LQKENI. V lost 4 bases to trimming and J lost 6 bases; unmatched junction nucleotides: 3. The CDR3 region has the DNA TGTGCCAGCTCACGGGACAGGGGTCGCGAGCAGTACTTC. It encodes CASSRDRGREQYF.

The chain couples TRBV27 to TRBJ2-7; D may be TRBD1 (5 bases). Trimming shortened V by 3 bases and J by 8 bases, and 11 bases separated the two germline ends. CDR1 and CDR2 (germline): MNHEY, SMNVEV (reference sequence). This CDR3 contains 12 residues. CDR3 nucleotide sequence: TGTGCCAGCAGTTTCGGCAGGGAAAAGCAGTACTTC. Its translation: CASSFGREKQYF.

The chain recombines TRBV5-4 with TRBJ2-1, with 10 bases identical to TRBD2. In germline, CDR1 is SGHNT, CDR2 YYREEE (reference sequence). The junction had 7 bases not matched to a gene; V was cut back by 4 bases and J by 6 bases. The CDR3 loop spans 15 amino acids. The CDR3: CASSPGVAGGNEQFF. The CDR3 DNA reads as TGTGCCAGCAGCCCCGGGGTAGCGGGAGGCAATGAGCAGTTCTTC.

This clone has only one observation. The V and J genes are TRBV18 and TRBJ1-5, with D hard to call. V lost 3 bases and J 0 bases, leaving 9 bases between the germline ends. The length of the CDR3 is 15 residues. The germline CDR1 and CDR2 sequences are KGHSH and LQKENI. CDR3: CASSPSIGSNQPQHF. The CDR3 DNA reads TGTGCCAGCTCACCGAGTATAGGTAGCAATCAGCCCCAGCATTTT.

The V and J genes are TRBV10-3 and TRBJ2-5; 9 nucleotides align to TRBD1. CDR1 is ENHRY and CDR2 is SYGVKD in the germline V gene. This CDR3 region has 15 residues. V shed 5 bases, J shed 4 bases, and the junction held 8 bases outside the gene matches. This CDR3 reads CAISPGQGVSETQYF. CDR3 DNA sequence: TGTGCCATCAGTCCGGGACAGGGTGTTTCAGAGACCCAGTACTTC.

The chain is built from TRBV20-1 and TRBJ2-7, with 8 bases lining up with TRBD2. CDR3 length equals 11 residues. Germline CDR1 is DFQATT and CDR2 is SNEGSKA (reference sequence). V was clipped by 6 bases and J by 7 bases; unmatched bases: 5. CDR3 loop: CSALAGREQYF. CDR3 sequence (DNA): TGCAGTGCCTTAGCGGGGCGGGAGCAGTACTTC.

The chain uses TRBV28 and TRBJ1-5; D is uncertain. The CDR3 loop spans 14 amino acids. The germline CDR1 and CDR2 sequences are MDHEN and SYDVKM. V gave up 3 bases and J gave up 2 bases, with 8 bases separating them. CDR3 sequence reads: CASSFVRGNQPQHF. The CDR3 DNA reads TGTGCCAGCAGTTTTGTTAGAGGCAATCAGCCCCAGCATTTT. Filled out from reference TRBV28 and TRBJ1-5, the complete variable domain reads DVKVTQSSRYLVKRTGEKVFLECVQDMDHENMFWYRQDPGLGLRLIYFSYDVKMKEKGDIPEGYSVSREKKERFSLILESASTNQTSMYLCASSFVRGNQPQHFGDGTRLSIL.

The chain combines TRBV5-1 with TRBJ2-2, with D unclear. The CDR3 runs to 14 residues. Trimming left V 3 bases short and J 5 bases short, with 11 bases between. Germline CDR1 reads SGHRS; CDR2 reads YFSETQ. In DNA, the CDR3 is TGCGCCAGCAGCTCCCGTTCAGAGACCGGGGAGCTGTTTTTT. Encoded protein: CASSSRSETGELFF.